Following are 32 T cell receptor beta chains from one sample sequenced in a study of shared clonotypes between healthy human individuals. Some clones are missing from TCRdb's copy, which holds only in-frame ones; the method was immunoSEQ multiplex PCR. The sample lists 980,000 or so clones, approximately 76% occurring once. The sample comprised memory CD4+ T cells sorted from blood. Regarding subset: CD45RA-negative fraction. These receptors were collected from a man younger than 35 in good health.

The rearrangement links TRBV28 to TRBJ1-2; possible D gene TRBD1, 6 bases. The CDR3 extends over 13 amino acids. The V gene's germline CDR1 is MDHEN and CDR2 SYDVKM. Trimming removed 7 bases at V and 4 bases at J, with 13 bases between. The CDR3 sequence: CASIGGRGYGYTF. In nucleotides, the CDR3 is TGTGCCAGCATTGGGGGGCGCGGCTATGGCTACACCTTC.

V usage is TRBV7-9 and J usage is TRBJ2-2, with D maybe TRBD1 (6 bases). Trimming stripped 3 bases from V and 7 bases from J, with 18 bases between. The CDR3 sequence is 16 residues long. Per germline, CDR1 SEHNR and CDR2 FQNEAQ (reference sequence). The CDR3 sequence is CASSFLGLARGGELFF. The CDR3 DNA reads TGTGCCAGCAGCTTCCTTGGGCTAGCCAGGGGCGGGGAGCTGTTTTTT.

This clone was recorded once. V usage is TRBV30 and J usage is TRBJ1-3; D might be TRBD1 (6 bases). The germline V and J ends were trimmed by 4 bases and 0 bases, with 16 bases remaining between them. The germline V gene has CDR1 GTSNPN and CDR2 SVGIG (reference sequence). The CDR3 runs 16 residues. CDR3 in DNA: TGTGCCTGGACTAAAGGGGACACTTACTCTGGAAACACCATATATTTT. Its translation: CAWTKGDTYSGNTIYF.

The chain employs TRBV7-6 and TRBJ2-6; TRBD2 might be the D (5 bases). The germline V and J ends were trimmed by 2 bases and 4 bases, with 9 bases remaining between them. CDR1 and CDR2 (germline): SGHVS, FNYEAQ. CDR3 length: 15 residues. The CDR3 loop is CASSLSSSGANVLTF. CDR3 in DNA: TGTGCCAGCAGCTTATCTAGCTCCGGGGCCAACGTCCTGACTTTC.

The chain carries TRBV4-2 and TRBJ2-1; 7 bases map to TRBD2. Looked up from germline, CDR1 is LGHNA and CDR2 is YNFKEQ. The ends lost 0 bases at V and 2 bases at J; junction bases unmatched: 4. CDR3 length: 16 residues. The CDR3 DNA is TGTGCCAGCAGCCAAGATTGGCTAGCGGCCTACAATGAGCAGTTCTTC. This translates into CASSQDWLAAYNEQFF.

This clone was recorded only once. This rearrangement joins TRBV4-1 to TRBJ1-6; D might be TRBD1 (5 bases). V was clipped by 4 bases and J by 10 bases, with 20 bases between them. Germline V gene lookup returns CDR1 MGHRA and CDR2 YSYEKL. This CDR3 is built from 16 residues. Written as DNA, the CDR3 is TGCGCCAGCAGCCCCGGAACGTGGGGCACCCAATCACCCCTCCACTTT. Its translation: CASSPGTWGTQSPLHF.

The rearrangement links TRBV5-4 to TRBJ2-7, with TRBD1 identical over 9 bases. Per germline, CDR1 SGHNT and CDR2 YYREEE (reference sequence). The CDR3 runs 15 residues. V lost 3 bases to trimming and J lost 0 bases; unmatched junction nucleotides: 4. The CDR3: CASSWGQGASYEQYF. In DNA form, the CDR3 reads TGTGCCAGCAGCTGGGGACAGGGAGCCTCCTACGAGCAGTACTTC. The full variable domain, in which reference TRBV5-4 and TRBJ2-7 provide the parts outside the CDR3, is ETGVTQSPTHLIKTRGQQVTLRCSSQSGHNTVSWYQQALGQGPQFIFQYYREEENGRGNFPPRFSGLQFPNYSSELNVNALELDDSALYLCASSWGQGASYEQYFGPGTRLTVT.

The chain carries TRBV30 and TRBJ2-6; no clear D. V lost 4 bases and J 4 bases, leaving 5 bases between the germline ends. Germline V gene data show CDR1 as GTSNPN and CDR2 as SVGIG (reference sequence). The CDR3 sequence is 12 residues long. CDR3 protein: CAWMGGANVLTF. The CDR3 nucleotides are TGTGCCTGGATGGGCGGGGCCAACGTCCTGACTTTC.

V usage is TRBV5-6 and J usage is TRBJ1-2; no clear D. V was trimmed by 5 bases and J by 4 bases, leaving 18 bases between them. CDR3 length: 15 amino acids. Germline V gene lookup returns CDR1 SGHDT and CDR2 YYEEEE. CDR3 protein: CASRQYGSTTYGYTF. DNA of the CDR3: TGTGCCAGCAGACAGTACGGCAGTACAACCTATGGCTACACCTTC.

This rearrangement joins TRBV5-1 to TRBJ2-5; D is possibly TRBD1 (5 bases). V was shortened by 0 bases and J by 4 bases, with 7 bases between the two germline ends. The germline CDR1 and CDR2 sequences are SGHRS and YFSETQ. The CDR3 has 13 residues. The CDR3 reads CASSLEQAETQYF. Here the CDR3 DNA reads TGCGCCAGCAGCTTGGAACAGGCAGAGACCCAGTACTTC. Combining the CDR3 with reference TRBV5-1 and TRBJ2-5 gives the whole variable domain KAGVTQTPRYLIKTRGQQVTLSCSPISGHRSVSWYQQTPGQGLQFLFEYFSETQRNKGNFPGRFSGRQFSNSRSEMNVSTLELGDSALYLCASSLEQAETQYFGPGTRLLVL.

The CDR3 region is CASSPRVEQYF. In DNA, the CDR3 is TGTGCCAGCAGTCCTAGGGTCGAGCAGTACTTC. The chain links TRBV28 to TRBJ2-7; D remains ambiguous. This CDR3 has 11 amino acids. V lost 5 bases to trimming and J lost 6 bases, with 8 bases between them. Germline-derived CDR1 and CDR2 are MDHEN and SYDVKM.

V and J are TRBV6-1 and TRBJ1-2; possibly TRBD1 for D (5 bases). The CDR3 contains 13 residues. Trimming cost V 4 bases and J 6 bases, with 12 bases left between them. Germline V gene data show CDR1 as MNHNS and CDR2 as SASEGT. The CDR3 loop reads CASSVEQGNGYTF. CDR3 in DNA: TGTGCCAGCAGTGTCGAGCAGGGCAATGGCTACACCTTC.

The chain couples TRBV7-9 to TRBJ2-1; TRBD2 might be the D (6 bases). Germline-derived CDR1 and CDR2 are SEHNR and FQNEAQ (reference sequence). The CDR3 runs 18 residues. Between the trimmed V and J ends, which lost 2 bases and 4 bases, there was a span of 21 bases. The CDR3 loop is CASSLTTSGLKLYNEQFF. CDR3 bases: TGTGCCAGCAGCTTAACCACCAGTGGACTAAAGCTTTACAATGAGCAGTTCTTC.

At least ten counts were recorded for this clone. Distinct nucleotide sequences in the sample also encode this CDR3. The CDR3 is CASSVGALYNEQFF. Written as DNA, the CDR3 is TGCGCCAGCAGTGTAGGCGCTTTATACAATGAGCAGTTCTTC. This chain joins TRBV10-2 and TRBJ2-1; D remains unclear. The V and J ends lost 4 bases and 4 bases respectively, with 11 bases between them. CDR1 and CDR2 (germline): WSHSY, SAAADI. The CDR3 extends over 14 amino acids.

The chain has TRBV5-6 and TRBJ2-3; D unclear. Germline V CDR1 and CDR2: SGHDT, YYEEEE. V was clipped by 5 bases and J by 0 bases, with 13 bases between them. This CDR3 region has 15 residues. The CDR3 DNA reads TGTGCCAGCAGTATGGACGGTACTAGCACAGATACGCAGTATTTT. Protein sequence: CASSMDGTSTDTQYF.

The chain uses TRBV7-8 and TRBJ1-2; no clear D gene. The germline CDR1 and CDR2 sequences are SGHVS and FQNEAQ. V shed 1 base and J shed 6 bases, with 9 bases lying between them. This CDR3 contains 13 residues. CDR3 nucleotides: TGTGCCAGCAGCTTAGATACCACGGATGGCTACACCTTC. This translates into CASSLDTTDGYTF.

This clone was seen only once. This chain links TRBV30 with TRBJ2-1; D may be TRBD1 (7 bases). The CDR3 has 17 amino acids. Trimming removed 1 base at V and 7 bases at J, with 23 bases between. Germline V gene data show CDR1 as GTSNPN and CDR2 as SVGIG (reference sequence). The CDR3 region is CAWSGRGRYLSGNEQFF. The CDR3 DNA reads as TGTGCCTGGAGTGGGAGGGGGCGGTACCTTTCCGGAAATGAGCAGTTCTTC.

The genes are TRBV5-1 and TRBJ2-1; 9 nucleotides match TRBD1. After removal of 3 bases from V and 9 bases from J, the junction contained 4 bases not matched to a gene. Germline V gives CDR1 SGHRS, CDR2 YFSETQ. CDR3 length equals 13 residues. As DNA, the CDR3 is TGCGCCAGCAGCTGGACAGGGGCCAGTGAGCAGTTCTTC. Its translation: CASSWTGASEQFF.

The V gene is TRBV5-4, the J gene TRBJ2-3, with 12 positions matching TRBD2. This CDR3 comprises 16 residues. Germline values: CDR1 SGHNT, CDR2 YYREEE (reference sequence). With V trimmed by 4 bases and J by 4 bases, 7 bases remained unmatched. CDR3 nucleotide sequence: TGTGCCAGCAGCGTCCGACTAGCGGGAGTTTCAGATACGCAGTATTTT. It codes for CASSVRLAGVSDTQYF.

Comment on this clone: Other DNA sequences within the sample encode an identical CDR3. CDR3 in amino acids: CASSLTGNTIYF. The CDR3 DNA sequence: TGTGCCAGCAGCCTGACTGGAAACACCATATATTTT. V and J are TRBV11-2 and TRBJ1-3; D remains ambiguous. Looked up from germline, CDR1 is SGHAT and CDR2 is FQNNGV. The CDR3 is made up of 12 amino acids. The V and J ends lost 5 bases and 2 bases respectively, with 4 bases between them.

Only one count was recorded for this clone. At the DNA level, this CDR3 is encoded by other sequences in the same sample as well. The chain joins TRBV18 to TRBJ2-5, with 7 bases lining up with TRBD1. The germline V gene has CDR1 KGHSH and CDR2 LQKENI. V lost 4 bases and J lost 5; bases outside the gene matches: 7. The CDR3 consists of 14 residues. The CDR3 DNA reads as TGTGCCAGCTCACTCGAGGGGGCGAGGGAGACCCAGTACTTC. Protein sequence: CASSLEGARETQYF.

The V and J genes are TRBV2 and TRBJ2-6; TRBD1 matches 9 bases. Germline loops: CDR1 SNHLY, CDR2 FYNNEI. J gave up 0 bases and V 7 bases, and 7 bases lay outside the gene matches. This CDR3 comprises 17 residues. The CDR3 region is CASTRQGVGSGANVLTF. CDR3 in DNA: TGTGCCAGCACAAGACAGGGGGTAGGCTCTGGGGCCAACGTCCTGACTTTC.

The V gene is TRBV6-7, the J gene TRBJ2-5, with TRBD1 identical over 8 bases. TRBV6-7 falls under the ORF class, with uncertain function. The CDR3 has 17 amino acids. Germline trimming cut 0 bases from V and 6 bases from J; bases unmatched to any gene: 12. The DNA of the CDR3 is TGTGCCAGCAGTTACTCGATGATCGGCCAGGGGGCAAAGACCCAGTACTTC. It specifies CASSYSMIGQGAKTQYF.

This clone appeared a few times. The chain uses TRBV13 and TRBJ2-7, with 9 bases lining up with TRBD1. The germline V gene has CDR1 PRHDT and CDR2 FYEKMQ (reference sequence). With 3 bases clipped from V and 1 base from J, the junction kept 10 bases outside the gene matches. The CDR3 consists of 17 residues. The CDR3 bases are TGTGCCAGCAGCTTCGGGGGACAGGGAATGTATTCCTACGAGCAGTACTTC. Protein product: CASSFGGQGMYSYEQYF. The full variable domain, its missing parts supplied by reference TRBV13 and TRBJ2-7, is AAGVIQSPRHLIKEKRETATLKCYPIPRHDTVYWYQQGPGQDPQFLISFYEKMQSDKGSIPDRFSAQQFSDYHSELNMSSLELGDSALYFCASSFGGQGMYSYEQYFGPGTRLTVT.

V gene TRBV9 combines with J gene TRBJ1-5, with a possible D match to TRBD1 (5 bases). Germline V gene data show CDR1 as SGDLS and CDR2 as YYNGEE. The V end was cut by 4 bases, the J end by 5 bases, with 16 bases between. The CDR3 covers 15 residues. CDR3 sequence reads: CASSREARGDQPQHF. CDR3 DNA sequence: TGTGCCAGCAGCCGGGAAGCGCGAGGGGATCAGCCCCAGCATTTT.

This clone was observed once. This chain connects TRBV7-3 to TRBJ2-7, with a weak D call TRBD1 (5 bases). Germline V gene sequence: CDR1 SGHTA, CDR2 FQGTGA. Trimming took 0 bases from V and 0 from J, leaving 9 bases between them. This CDR3 comprises 15 residues. The CDR3 nucleotides read TGTGCCAGCAGCTTAACGGTGGGGCCCTCCTACGAGCAGTACTTC. It specifies CASSLTVGPSYEQYF. Together with reference TRBV7-3 and TRBJ2-7, the CDR3 gives the full variable domain: GAGVSQTPSNKVTEKGKYVELRCDPISGHTALYWYRQSLGQGPEFLIYFQGTGAADDSGLPNDRFFAVRPEGSVSTLKIQRTERGDSAVYLCASSLTVGPSYEQYFGPGTRLTVT.

The chain couples TRBV6-5 to TRBJ2-6; TRBD1 might be the D (6 bases). The CDR3 runs to 15 residues. In germline, CDR1 is MNHEY, CDR2 SVGAGI. V dropped 6 bases and J dropped 2 bases, with 11 bases sitting between them. CDR3 nucleotide sequence: TGTGCCAGCAGAACAGGGACGGCTGGGGCCAACGTCCTGACTTTC. Protein product: CASRTGTAGANVLTF.

This clone was counted once. The chain links TRBV2 to TRBJ2-3, with TRBD2 matching over 9 bases. V lost 6 bases, J lost 0 bases, and 1 base stayed unmatched. Germline V gives CDR1 SNHLY, CDR2 FYNNEI. CDR3 size: 14 residues. CDR3 loop: CASRTSGSTDTQYF. In DNA form, the CDR3 reads TGTGCCAGCAGGACTAGCGGTAGCACAGATACGCAGTATTTT. The variable domain in full, with the rest retrieved from reference TRBV2 and TRBJ2-3, is EPEVTQTPSHQVTQMGQEVILRCVPISNHLYFYWYRQILGQKVEFLVSFYNNEISEKSEIFDDQFSVERPDGSNFTLKIRSTKLEDSAMYFCASRTSGSTDTQYFGPGTRLTVL.

This clone was seen a few times. The rearrangement links TRBV13 to TRBJ1-6; 8 bases fit TRBD1. Unmatched junction bases numbered 4, after V lost 6 bases and J lost 9 bases. CDR3 size: 13 residues. Germline V gene data show CDR1 as PRHDT and CDR2 as FYEKMQ (reference sequence). CDR3 sequence (DNA): TGTGCCAGCAGGACAGGGGCGGGTTCACCCCTCCACTTT. Translating gives CASRTGAGSPLHF.

The chain recombines TRBV4-3 with TRBJ1-5; D is ambiguous. The germline V gene has CDR1 LGHNA and CDR2 YSLEER. This CDR3 region has 14 residues. V gave up 0 bases and J gave up 7 bases, with 10 bases separating them. The CDR3 is CASSQEAGWQPQHF. CDR3 DNA: TGCGCCAGCAGCCAAGAGGCGGGGTGGCAGCCCCAGCATTTT.

This clone came up a few times. The rearrangement uses TRBV2 and TRBJ2-3; 11 nucleotides agree with TRBD2. V lost 4 bases and J lost 5; bases outside the gene matches: 5. Germline V CDR1 and CDR2: SNHLY, FYNNEI. This CDR3 has 15 residues. In DNA form, the CDR3 reads TGTGCCAGCAGTGCTAGCGGGGGGCGTGGAGATACGCAGTATTTT. Its translation: CASSASGGRGDTQYF.

J is TRBJ1-6 and V is TRBV7-2, with TRBD1 matching 7 bases. After removal of 5 bases from V and 7 bases from J, the junction contained 5 bases not matched to a gene. The germline CDR1 and CDR2 sequences are SGHTA and FQGNSA. The CDR3 consists of 14 residues. In nucleotides, the CDR3 is TGTGCCAGCAGCCCGGGACAGAGAAATTCACCCCTCCACTTT. Its protein product is CASSPGQRNSPLHF. Looking up the rest from reference TRBV7-2 and TRBJ1-6 gives the full variable domain: GAGVSQSPSNKVTEKGKDVELRCDPISGHTALYWYRQSLGQGLEFLIYFQGNSAPDKSGLPSDRFSAERTGGSVSTLTIQRTQQEDSAVYLCASSPGQRNSPLHFGNGTRLTVT.